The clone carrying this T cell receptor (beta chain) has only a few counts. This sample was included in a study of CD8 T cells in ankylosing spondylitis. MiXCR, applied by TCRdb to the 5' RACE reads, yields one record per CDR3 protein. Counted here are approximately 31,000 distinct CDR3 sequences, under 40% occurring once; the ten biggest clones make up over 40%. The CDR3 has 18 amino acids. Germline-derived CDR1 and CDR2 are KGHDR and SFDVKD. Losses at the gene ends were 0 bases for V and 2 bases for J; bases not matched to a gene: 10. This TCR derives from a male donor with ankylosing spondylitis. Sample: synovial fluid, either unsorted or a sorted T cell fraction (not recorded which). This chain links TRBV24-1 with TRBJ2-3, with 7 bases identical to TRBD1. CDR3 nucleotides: TGTGCCACCAGTGATTTGTCTACACAGGGGAGCATCACAGATACGCAGTATTTT. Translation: CATSDLSTQGSITDTQYF.